Listed here are 9 T cell receptor beta chains from one sample, sequenced in a study of CD8 T cells in ankylosing spondylitis. TCRdb recomputed calls from the 5' RACE reads with MiXCR, one row per CDR3 protein. The profile shows under 250,000 distinct CDR3 sequences, 30% to 35% of them singletons. Sequenced: blood, either unsorted or a sorted T cell fraction (not recorded which). These receptors originate from a male donor with ankylosing spondylitis or in good health (not recorded which).

The table lists this clonotype with a few counts. The J gene is TRBJ2-7, the V gene TRBV3-1; 7 bases are a match to TRBD1. This CDR3 is built from 14 residues. J gave up 3 bases and V 1 base, and 3 bases lay outside the gene matches. In germline, CDR1 is LGHDT, CDR2 YNNKEL (reference sequence). The CDR3 loop reads CASSQGDRDYEQYF. The CDR3, as DNA: TGTGCCAGCAGCCAAGGAGACAGGGACTACGAGCAGTACTTC.

This clonotype was picked up a small number of times. V usage is TRBV27 and J usage is TRBJ1-1; 7 nucleotides line up with TRBD1. The CDR3 runs to 16 residues. Losses at the gene ends were 4 bases for V and 2 bases for J; bases not matched to a gene: 10. Germline values: CDR1 MNHEY, CDR2 SMNVEV (reference sequence). The CDR3 here is CASSSLGTARNTEAFF. CDR3 bases: TGTGCCAGCAGTTCACTCGGGACAGCCCGAAACACTGAAGCTTTCTTT.

In this sample, this clonotype turned up a few times. The chain links TRBV12-3 or TRBV12-4 to TRBJ2-7; D is perhaps TRBD1 (6 bases). The V end lost 1 base, the J end lost 4 bases, and 17 bases lay between the germline ends. The CDR3 covers 16 residues. Written as DNA, the CDR3 is TGTGCCAGCAGTTTAGATAGTTGGGGGACAACTTACGAGCAGTACTTC. Protein sequence: CASSLDSWGTTYEQYF.

In its sample, this clonotype was seen a few times. The chain combines TRBV27 with TRBJ2-3, with TRBD2 matching over 14 bases. The V gene end was trimmed by 5 bases and the J gene end by 6 bases; junction bases not matched to a gene: 7. The CDR3 covers 16 residues. The germline V gene has CDR1 MNHEY and CDR2 SMNVEV (reference sequence). As DNA, the CDR3 is TGTGCCAGCAGTAGACTAGCGGGGGGGCGAGCGGATACGCAGTATTTT. This codes for CASSRLAGGRADTQYF.

The gene calls are TRBV11-2 and TRBJ2-7; 9 bases align to TRBD1. V lost 3 bases and J lost 3; bases outside the gene matches: 6. This CDR3 spans 15 amino acids. The germline CDR1 and CDR2 sequences are SGHAT and FQNNGV. DNA for the CDR3: TGTGCCAGCAGCTTGACCGGGACAGGGTACTACGAGCAGTACTTC. Translation gives CASSLTGTGYYEQYF. The full variable domain, its missing parts supplied by reference TRBV11-2 and TRBJ2-7, is EAGVAQSPRYKIIEKRQSVAFWCNPISGHATLYWYQQILGQGPKLLIQFQNNGVVDDSQLPKDRFSAERLKGVDSTLKIQPAKLEDSAVYLCASSLTGTGYYEQYFGPGTRLTVT.

The sample holds a few counts of this clonotype. The gene calls are TRBV7-3 and TRBJ2-3; D is undetermined. V lost 5 bases, J lost 6 bases, and 12 bases lay in between. This CDR3 spans 13 amino acids. In germline, CDR1 is SGHTA, CDR2 FQGTGA. The CDR3 nucleotides read TGTGCCAGCAGCCCGAGCAATTTGGATACGCAGTATTTT. Translation gives CASSPSNLDTQYF.

The chain links TRBV18 to TRBJ2-3, with 13 bases lining up with TRBD2. Germline trimming cut 0 bases from V and 8 bases from J; bases unmatched to any gene: 5. The CDR3 consists of 16 residues. Germline values: CDR1 KGHSH, CDR2 LQKENI. CDR3 in amino acids: CASSPPTSGGSRTQYF. The CDR3 nucleotides are TGTGCCAGCTCACCACCGACTAGCGGGGGGTCACGTACGCAGTATTTT.

The chain carries TRBV29-1 and TRBJ2-5; 8 bases match TRBD1. Trimming removed 7 bases from V and 4 bases from J; junction bases left unmatched: 5. The V gene's germline CDR1 is SQVTM and CDR2 ANQGSEA. The CDR3 extends over 12 amino acids. The CDR3 region has the DNA TGCAGCGGAACAGGGGGGACAGAGACCCAGTACTTC. Its protein product is CSGTGGTETQYF.

The chain couples TRBV20-1 to TRBJ1-1; D possibly corresponds to TRBD1 (5 bases). The CDR3 runs 15 residues. Germline V gene sequence: CDR1 DFQATT, CDR2 SNEGSKA (reference sequence). Deletions cut 0 bases from V and 3 bases from J, with 14 bases between. Here the CDR3 reads CSARDALLGDTEAFF. The CDR3 nucleotides are TGCAGTGCTAGAGATGCCCTTTTAGGGGACACTGAAGCTTTCTTT.